Given below is one T cell receptor beta chain in context. These data belong to a study of blood T cell repertoires in COVID-19. TCRdb's table, derived via immunoSEQ multiplex PCR, lists solely in-frame clones and lacks some. Of about half a million clones listed, 70% to 90% are singletons. The source is a human donor in a cohort sampled during active COVID-19. Sequenced sample: peripheral blood.

DNA for the CDR3: TGTGCCAGCAGCTTAGCGGGACAGGGGGCGGGTGGCTACACCTTC. Translation gives CASSLAGQGAGGYTF. The chain is built from TRBV7-2 and TRBJ1-2; 12 bases are a match to TRBD1. The V segment lost 0 bases and the J segment 7 bases; nucleotides outside the gene matches: 3. The CDR3 loop spans 15 amino acids. The germline V gene has CDR1 SGHTA and CDR2 FQGNSA.